The 23 T cell receptor beta chains below come from one sample, sequenced in a study of blood T cells in healthy people across ages. With a J-beta primer mix and a sample-barcoded 5' primer, a second PCR ran about 6 to 11 cycles. One entry per CDR3 protein, called by TCRdb with MiXCR from the 5' RACE reads. Seen here are hundreds of thousands of distinct CDR3 sequences, about 26% observed once, and the top ten hold around 2.9%. These records were also assigned to another study, of T cells of mothers and their children.

The sequenced sample consisted of blood. The receptors were sampled from a boy aged 5-17 years in good health.

This clonotype came up a few times. The chain recombines TRBV27 with TRBJ2-7; D may be TRBD1 (5 bases). The CDR3 consists of 16 residues. With 6 bases removed from V and 4 bases from J, the gap between germline ends came to 22 bases. CDR1 is MNHEY and CDR2 is SMNVEV in the germline V gene (reference sequence). CDR3 in amino acids: CASSPSWGSNLYEQYF. The CDR3 DNA reads as TGTGCCAGCAGCCCAAGCTGGGGCAGCAACCTTTACGAGCAGTACTTC.

This clonotype was counted between two and nine times. The V and J genes are TRBV7-9 and TRBJ1-1; unclear D gene. Germline CDR1 and CDR2: SEHNR and FQNEAQ (reference sequence). V was cut by 6 bases and J by 6 bases, with 8 bases left in between. The CDR3 consists of 11 residues. CDR3 in amino acids: CASSSTAEAFF. The CDR3 DNA is TGTGCCAGCAGTTCAACGGCTGAAGCTTTCTTT.

This clonotype turned up a few times. One end of the junction is discordant with germline, which a read error may explain. The chain links TRBV4-1 to TRBJ1-4, with D perhaps matching TRBD1 (6 bases). CDR3 length: 12 residues. Germline assignment: CDR1 MGHRA and CDR2 YSYEKL. The CDR3 nucleotides read TGCGCCAGCAGCCAAGTCGGGGGGGCAGGCCAGTTT. Amino acids: CASSQVGGAGQF.

This clonotype appeared a few times. The gene calls are TRBV20-1 and TRBJ1-4; D not certain. Trimming cost V 5 bases and J 0 bases, with 10 bases left between them. The CDR3 is made up of 14 amino acids. The germline CDR1 and CDR2 sequences are DFQATT and SNEGSKA (reference sequence). CDR3 coding DNA: TGCAGTGCTCCCACTCTTGCAACTAATGAAAAACTGTTTTTT. It translates to CSAPTLATNEKLFF.

This clonotype has a handful of counts. V is TRBV14 and J is TRBJ2-1, with TRBD1 matching over 10 bases. The CDR3 has 17 residues. With 2 bases clipped from V and 2 bases from J, the junction kept 6 bases outside the gene matches. Germline V CDR1 and CDR2: SGHDN, FVKESK. The CDR3 DNA reads TGTGCCAGCAGCCAACCCGGGGGGACAGGGGCCTACAATGAGCAGTTCTTC. It specifies CASSQPGGTGAYNEQFF.

The chain has TRBV5-1 and TRBJ2-4; 13 bases align to TRBD2. V shed 6 bases and J 4 bases; nucleotides not matched to a gene: 7. Germline lookup yields CDR1 SGHRS and CDR2 YFSETQ. This CDR3 is built from 16 residues. The CDR3 loop is CASNLGTSGEKNIQYF. The CDR3 DNA reads TGCGCCAGCAATCTGGGGACTAGCGGGGAGAAAAACATTCAGTACTTC.

This clonotype was seen more than once but under ten times. This rearrangement joins TRBV11-2 to TRBJ2-5; TRBD2 aligns across 8 bases. The DNA end lines up better with TRBJ2-1; the J call may be wrong. CDR3 length: 16 amino acids. The V gene's germline CDR1 is SGHAT and CDR2 FQNNGV. CDR3 sequence reads: CASSLSGSGVWTEQFF. The CDR3 region has the DNA TGTGCCAGCAGCTTAAGCGGGAGTGGGGTGTGGACTGAGCAGTTCTTC.

This clonotype was seen only a few times. The rearrangement links TRBV11-2 to TRBJ2-5; D not resolved. CDR3 length: 15 residues. Germline CDR1 and CDR2: SGHAT and FQNNGV. Trimming cost V 1 base and J 11 bases, with 20 bases left between them. The CDR3 coding sequence is TGTGCCAGCAGCTTAGGGGTCGGGCCGTCGTTGGAGCAGTACTTC. It translates to CASSLGVGPSLEQYF.

Details on this clonotype: This CDR3 fails to terminate in the conserved phenylalanine or tryptophan, so it likely reflects a read error. This chain links TRBV7-3 with TRBJ2-7, with a tentative D call TRBD2 (6 bases). V lost 2 bases and J 2 bases, leaving 10 bases between the germline ends. Germline assignment: CDR1 SGHTA and CDR2 FQGTGA. The CDR3 covers 14 residues. CDR3 amino acids: CASSLRGTTYEQYL. The DNA for the CDR3 is TGTGCCAGCAGCTTACGCGGGACCACCTACGAGCAGTACCTC.

This clonotype came up a few times. The rearrangement links TRBV7-9 to TRBJ2-5; 8 bases align to TRBD1. Unmatched junction bases numbered 9, after V lost 5 bases and J lost 4 bases. This CDR3 spans 15 amino acids. Germline V gives CDR1 SEHNR, CDR2 FQNEAQ (reference sequence). CDR3: CASSPGQDVRETQYF. CDR3 in DNA: TGTGCCAGCAGCCCGGGACAGGATGTCCGAGAGACCCAGTACTTC.

This clonotype turned up a few times. The chain has TRBV6-2 or TRBV6-3 and TRBJ2-1, with 7 bases lining up with TRBD2. CDR1 and CDR2 (germline): MNHEY, SVGEGT. V was clipped by 10 bases and J by 5 bases; unmatched bases: 17. The CDR3 extends over 16 amino acids. The CDR3: CATRNSGLGPHNEQFF. The CDR3 coding sequence is TGTGCCACCAGAAATAGCGGGCTGGGACCCCACAATGAGCAGTTCTTC.

The chain joins TRBV20-1 to TRBJ1-1, with D possibly being TRBD1 (6 bases). Germline CDR1 is DFQATT and CDR2 is SNEGSKA (reference sequence). This CDR3 has 14 amino acids. With 6 bases removed from V and 3 bases from J, the gap between germline ends came to 17 bases. The CDR3 spells CSATFWGAHTEAFF. The CDR3 DNA follows: TGCAGTGCCACCTTCTGGGGGGCCCACACTGAAGCTTTCTTT.

The CDR3 DNA reads TGTGCCAGCAGCCTGGAGGGGCTGAGGGAAAATGAGCAGTTCTTC. Translation: CASSLEGLRENEQFF. The chain employs TRBV7-2 and TRBJ2-1, with a tentative D call TRBD2 (6 bases). The CDR3 loop spans 15 amino acids. Deletions cut 5 bases from V and 7 bases from J, with 18 bases between. From germline, CDR1 is SGHTA and CDR2 FQGNSA.

This clonotype was counted only a few times. The chain combines TRBV4-1 with TRBJ1-4, with a weak D call TRBD1 (6 bases). Germline CDR1 MGHRA, CDR2 YSYEKL. The ends were cut back, 4 bases at V and 11 bases at J, with 17 bases in the middle. The CDR3 spans 14 residues. Here the CDR3 reads CASSPGQRREKLFF. The CDR3, as DNA: TGCGCCAGCAGCCCCGGACAGCGGAGGGAGAAACTGTTTTTT.

This clonotype was seen more than once but under ten times. The chain carries TRBV20-1 and TRBJ2-1, with D hard to call. V lost 0 bases, J lost 4 bases, and 13 bases lay in between. The CDR3 runs 15 residues. The V gene's germline CDR1 is DFQATT and CDR2 SNEGSKA (reference sequence). CDR3 sequence (DNA): TGCAGTGCTAGAGATATTGCGACGGATTACAATGAGCAGTTCTTC. Translating gives CSARDIATDYNEQFF.

There are a few counts of this clonotype. The junction and the germline gene differ at one end; a read error may be behind it. V gene TRBV20-1 combines with J gene TRBJ2-5, with TRBD1 as a possible D gene (6 bases). Germline V lookup: CDR1 DFQATT, CDR2 SNEGSKA (reference sequence). This CDR3 is built from 14 residues. In DNA form, the CDR3 reads TGCAGTGCTAGGGGGGCACAGGGATGGGAGACCCGGTACTTC. Residues: CSARGAQGWETRYF.

The V and J genes are TRBV29-1 and TRBJ1-1, with D uncertain. Germline V gene data show CDR1 as SQVTM and CDR2 as ANQGSEA. The CDR3 runs 10 residues. Trimming left V 2 bases short and J 8 bases short, with 6 bases between. In nucleotides, the CDR3 is TGCAGCGTTGAAACGGGGGAAGCTTTCTTT. Translating gives CSVETGEAFF.

V usage is TRBV12-3 or TRBV12-4 and J usage is TRBJ2-6; D unclear. Trimming removed 5 bases from V and 0 bases from J, with 11 bases in between. The CDR3 runs 16 residues. For the CDR3, the DNA is TGTGCCAGCAGTACCTGGAAAGGCTCTGGGGCCAACGTCCTGACTTTC. Amino acid sequence: CASSTWKGSGANVLTF.

The chain joins TRBV11-2 to TRBJ2-4; the D gene could be TRBD1 or TRBD2 (6 bases each). Germline V CDR1 and CDR2: SGHAT, FQNNGV. Trimming pared 8 bases from V and 9 bases from J, leaving 23 bases between. The CDR3 is made up of 15 amino acids. As DNA, the CDR3 is TGTGCCAGCCGCCAGACAGGAACATGGAGGGGCATTCAGTACTTC. Protein sequence: CASRQTGTWRGIQYF.

This rearrangement joins TRBV2 to TRBJ2-5, with D uncertain. The tail of the sequence fits TRBJ2-7 better, so the J call may be wrong. The germline gives CDR1 SNHLY, CDR2 FYNNEI. The CDR3 consists of 14 residues. The CDR3 reads CASSEAISGYEQYF. The CDR3 DNA is TGTGCCAGCAGTGAAGCGATTTCAGGCTACGAGCAGTACTTC.

The chain combines TRBV7-3 with TRBJ1-3, with D uncertain. From germline, CDR1 is SGHTA and CDR2 FQGTGA. V shed 1 base and J shed 4 bases, with 14 bases lying between them. The CDR3 is 16 residues long. CDR3 sequence reads: CASSLNGPNPGNTIYF. Written as DNA, the CDR3 is TGTGCCAGCAGCTTAAACGGCCCTAACCCCGGAAACACCATATATTTT.

In this sample, this clonotype turned up a few times. A junction end diverges from the germline sequence, so it may reflect a read error. The chain recombines TRBV3-1 with TRBJ2-1, with 10 bases fitting TRBD2. The closer fit of TRBJ2-7 to the DNA end suggests the J call may be wrong. The CDR3 has 15 residues. From germline, CDR1 is LGHDT and CDR2 YNNKEL (reference sequence). The CDR3 DNA is TGCGCCAGCAGCCTGGGAGCGGGGGGGCTCTACGAGCAGTACTTC. Protein: CASSLGAGGLYEQYF.

The chain combines TRBV15 with TRBJ1-6, with D possibly TRBD1 on 5 matching bases. The CDR3 sequence is 16 residues long. Germline V gene data show CDR1 as LNHNV and CDR2 as YYDKDF (reference sequence). V gave up 0 bases and J gave up 9 bases, with 15 bases separating them. CDR3 residues: CATSRDSAGGGSPLHF. CDR3 coding DNA: TGTGCCACCAGCAGAGATTCGGCCGGCGGGGGTTCACCCCTCCACTTT.